The 31 T cell receptor beta chains listed next were all sequenced from one sample in a study of T-cell reconstitution after alpha-beta-depleted transplantation in children. This sample's TCRbeta library carried unique molecular identifier barcodes. One entry per CDR3 protein, called by TCRdb with MiXCR from the PCR reads. The table records about 420,000 distinct CDR3 sequences, about a sixth of them present only once. Sequencing was performed on PBMCs, mostly from graft donor cells, taken 360 days after TCRalphabeta/CD19-depleted stem cell transplant. All receptors come from a boy younger than two who had a stem cell transplant for Wiskott-Aldrich syndrome, so the T cells may come from the graft donor.

The chain joins TRBV7-9 to TRBJ2-4; 8 nucleotides agree with TRBD1. V gave up 3 bases and J gave up 3 bases; unmatched junction bases: 1. Germline V gene data show CDR1 as SEHNR and CDR2 as FQNEAQ (reference sequence). The CDR3 loop spans 14 amino acids. The CDR3 is CASSFTGGKNIQYF. CDR3 coding DNA: TGTGCCAGCAGCTTTACAGGGGGCAAAAACATTCAGTACTTC.

This clonotype came up a few times. The V and J genes are TRBV5-1 and TRBJ2-7, with 8 positions matching TRBD1. V trimming: 4 bases; J trimming: 4 bases; junction bases outside the gene matches: 22. The CDR3 is 19 residues long. CDR1 is SGHRS, CDR2 YFSETQ, per germline. CDR3 region: CASSIGQGRPDTKNYEQYF. In DNA, the CDR3 is TGCGCCAGCAGCATTGGACAGGGACGCCCAGATACAAAAAATTACGAGCAGTACTTC.

V is TRBV2 and J is TRBJ2-7; weak D call: TRBD2 (6 bases). The CDR3 loop spans 12 amino acids. The germline V and J ends were trimmed by 6 bases and 5 bases, with 11 bases remaining between them. CDR1 is SNHLY, CDR2 FYNNEI, per germline. This CDR3 reads CASRGGIHEQYF. In DNA, the CDR3 is TGTGCCAGCAGAGGAGGGATCCACGAGCAGTACTTC. Drawing the rest from reference TRBV2 and TRBJ2-7, the complete variable domain is EPEVTQTPSHQVTQMGQEVILRCVPISNHLYFYWYRQILGQKVEFLVSFYNNEISEKSEIFDDQFSVERPDGSNFTLKIRSTKLEDSAMYFCASRGGIHEQYFGPGTRLTVT.

This clonotype showed up just a few times. V gene TRBV5-4 combines with J gene TRBJ2-2, with TRBD2 as a possible D gene (6 bases). The germline V and J ends were trimmed by 4 bases and 1 base, with 17 bases remaining between them. CDR3 length: 17 amino acids. The germline V gene encodes CDR1 SGHNT and CDR2 YYREEE (reference sequence). The CDR3 DNA sequence: TGTGCCAGCAGCACCCGTGGGCGGGGCCTGAACACCGGGGAGCTGTTTTTT. This encodes CASSTRGRGLNTGELFF.

The rearrangement joins TRBV11-2 to TRBJ2-3; no clear D gene. With 2 bases removed from V and 7 bases from J, the gap between germline ends came to 10 bases. CDR3 length: 13 residues. Per the germline V gene, CDR1 is SGHAT and CDR2 is FQNNGV. For the CDR3, the DNA is TGTGCCAGCAGCTTAACGATTTTTAATACGCAGTATTTT. It encodes CASSLTIFNTQYF. Full variable domain (missing parts from reference TRBV11-2 and TRBJ2-3): EAGVAQSPRYKIIEKRQSVAFWCNPISGHATLYWYQQILGQGPKLLIQFQNNGVVDDSQLPKDRFSAERLKGVDSTLKIQPAKLEDSAVYLCASSLTIFNTQYFGPGTRLTVL.

The V call is TRBV28, the J call TRBJ2-5; D may match TRBD1 or TRBD2 (5 bases each). CDR1 is MDHEN and CDR2 is SYDVKM in the germline V gene. Trimming stripped 7 bases from V and 3 bases from J, with 15 bases between. The CDR3 runs 14 residues. The CDR3 DNA reads as TGTGCCAGCAATAAAGCAGGGCGGGAAGAGACCCAGTACTTC. Translation gives CASNKAGREETQYF.

This clonotype was found a few times. This rearrangement joins TRBV18 to TRBJ2-1, with D uncertain. Germline values: CDR1 KGHSH, CDR2 LQKENI. With 3 bases removed from V and 8 bases from J, the gap between germline ends came to 14 bases. The CDR3 runs to 14 residues. CDR3 residues: CASSPASTRDEQFF. In nucleotides, the CDR3 is TGTGCCAGCTCACCGGCCTCTACAAGGGATGAGCAGTTCTTC.

This sequence joins TRBV7-2 and TRBJ2-1, with TRBD1 matching over 9 bases. The CDR3 covers 14 residues. Germline V gives CDR1 SGHTA, CDR2 FQGNSA. The V and J ends lost 5 bases and 7 bases, in that order; junction bases with no gene match: 6. CDR3 in amino acids: CASSVDRGRNEQFF. CDR3 coding DNA: TGTGCCAGCAGCGTCGACAGGGGGAGGAATGAGCAGTTCTTC.

This clonotype was counted between two and nine times. CDR3 amino acids: CSASGLAGAVDTQYF. DNA for the CDR3: TGCAGTGCTAGCGGACTAGCGGGAGCCGTAGATACGCAGTATTTT. The chain employs TRBV20-1 and TRBJ2-3; the match to TRBD2 covers 13 bases. The CDR3 has 15 residues. V shed 3 bases and J 5 bases; nucleotides not matched to a gene: 5. Germline V CDR1 and CDR2: DFQATT, SNEGSKA (reference sequence).

The chain couples TRBV11-2 to TRBJ2-1; 8 bases align to TRBD2. Germline V gives CDR1 SGHAT, CDR2 FQNNGV. V dropped 2 bases and J dropped 8; count of bases not matched to a gene: 14. The CDR3 has 17 residues. The DNA for the CDR3 is TGTGCCAGCAGCTTAAATCGGTGGGGACTAGTGGTCGATGAGCAGTTCTTC. It specifies CASSLNRWGLVVDEQFF.

This clonotype was seen a few times. The genes are TRBV6-5 and TRBJ1-2; 7 bases match TRBD1. The V gene's germline CDR1 is MNHEY and CDR2 SVGAGI. This CDR3 is 15 amino acids long. With V trimmed by 0 bases and J by 4 bases, 5 bases remained unmatched. The CDR3 region is CASSYSGDRVYGYTF. CDR3 DNA: TGTGCCAGCAGTTACTCTGGGGACAGAGTCTATGGCTACACCTTC.

This clonotype appeared a few times. This chain joins TRBV20-1 and TRBJ1-6; 10 positions match TRBD1. J gave up 10 bases and V 8 bases, and 8 bases lay outside the gene matches. This CDR3 has 13 residues. From germline, CDR1 is DFQATT and CDR2 SNEGSKA (reference sequence). DNA of the CDR3: TGCAGTCTTTACGGGACAGGGGTGTCACCCCTCCACTTT. Translating gives CSLYGTGVSPLHF.

This clonotype turned up a few times. V is TRBV20-1 and J is TRBJ2-3; 7 bases map to TRBD2. With 2 bases clipped from V and 4 bases from J, the junction kept 6 bases outside the gene matches. Germline V gene lookup returns CDR1 DFQATT and CDR2 SNEGSKA (reference sequence). This CDR3 region has 14 residues. The DNA for the CDR3 is TGCAGTGCTAGATATAGCGGGCAATCAGATACGCAGTATTTT. Residues: CSARYSGQSDTQYF.

This clonotype was recorded once. This may come from a read error, since a much larger clone is one base off. This CDR3 fails to terminate in the conserved phenylalanine or tryptophan, so it likely reflects a read error. The V gene is TRBV10-2, the J gene TRBJ2-2; TRBD1 matches 9 bases. CDR1 and CDR2 (germline): WSHSY, SAAADI. Unmatched junction bases numbered 4, after V lost 7 bases and J lost 1 base. This CDR3 is built from 15 residues. CDR3 in amino acids: CASMGDRVNTGELFL. The CDR3 coding sequence is TGCGCCAGCATGGGGGACAGGGTGAACACCGGGGAGCTGTTTCTT.

This CDR3 reads CASSLGAEGYEQYF. In DNA, the CDR3 is TGCGCCAGCAGCTTGGGGGCAGAAGGCTACGAGCAGTACTTC. This sequence joins TRBV5-1 and TRBJ2-7; D uncertain. The CDR3 contains 14 residues. The ends were cut back, 0 bases at V and 3 bases at J, with 10 bases in the middle. Looked up from germline, CDR1 is SGHRS and CDR2 is YFSETQ.

The chain links TRBV25-1 to TRBJ2-5; 11 bases align to TRBD2. V shed 4 bases, J shed 6 bases, and the junction held 7 bases outside the gene matches. CDR3 length equals 15 residues. Germline CDR1 and CDR2: MGHDK and SYGVNS. The CDR3 protein is CASSGDTSGSKTQYF. CDR3 nucleotides: TGTGCCAGCAGTGGGGATACTAGCGGGAGTAAGACCCAGTACTTC.

This chain connects TRBV6-5 to TRBJ2-3; D not certain. Trimming cost V 2 bases and J 1 base, with 16 bases left between them. Germline values: CDR1 MNHEY, CDR2 SVGAGI. The CDR3 sequence is 17 residues long. The CDR3 loop is CASSYTRALTGTDTQYF. The DNA of the CDR3 is TGTGCCAGCAGTTACACCCGGGCCTTAACGGGCACAGATACGCAGTATTTT.

V and J are TRBV27 and TRBJ2-1; D possibly corresponds to TRBD2 (6 bases). V shed 3 bases and J shed 6 bases, with 21 bases lying between them. This CDR3 spans 17 amino acids. Germline CDR1 is MNHEY and CDR2 is SMNVEV (reference sequence). The CDR3 nucleotides read TGTGCCAGCAGTTTTAGGAGGGCCCCTCAAATCGCCAATGAGCAGTTCTTC. Its protein is CASSFRRAPQIANEQFF.

The chain employs TRBV11-2 and TRBJ2-1, with a tentative D call TRBD2 (6 bases). Looked up from germline, CDR1 is SGHAT and CDR2 is FQNNGV. This CDR3 has 18 residues. V dropped 5 bases and J dropped 5 bases, with 25 bases sitting between them. The CDR3 region is CASSRTPRRASPNNEQFF. The CDR3 nucleotides are TGTGCCAGCAGCCGGACGCCCCGGAGGGCTAGTCCTAACAATGAGCAGTTCTTC.

This clonotype was seen repeatedly, ten times or more. The junction differs from germline at one of its ends, possibly a read error. The chain joins TRBV5-1 to TRBJ2-3; 7 nucleotides match TRBD2. Germline loops: CDR1 SGHRS, CDR2 YFSETQ. This CDR3 contains 15 residues. CDR3 loop: CASSLAGVSTDTQYF. Written as DNA, the CDR3 is TGTGCCAGCAGCTTGGCGGGAGTCTCCACAGATACGCAGTATTTT.

This chain links TRBV2 with TRBJ2-1, with D tentatively TRBD2 (6 bases). The CDR3 spans 13 residues. V was clipped by 10 bases and J by 7 bases, with 17 bases between them. The germline CDR1 and CDR2 sequences are SNHLY and FYNNEI. The CDR3 nucleotides read TGTGCCACCAACCGGGAGCTTTTAAATGAGCAGTTCTTC. Encoded protein: CATNRELLNEQFF.

In DNA form, the CDR3 reads TGTGCCAGCGCTCAACCGGGGGTTCACACAGATACGCAGTATTTT. Translating it yields CASAQPGVHTDTQYF. The genes are TRBV2 and TRBJ2-3; D possibly corresponds to TRBD2 (6 bases). Trimming removed 8 bases at V and 2 bases at J, with 17 bases between. The germline V gene encodes CDR1 SNHLY and CDR2 FYNNEI. The CDR3 runs to 15 residues.

The V call is TRBV12-3 or TRBV12-4, the J call TRBJ1-1, with D uncertain. Trimming shortened V by 10 bases and J by 0 bases, and 12 bases separated the two germline ends. The CDR3 has 13 amino acids. The CDR3 spells CATKKGMNTEAFF. As DNA, the CDR3 is TGTGCCACGAAGAAAGGTATGAACACTGAAGCTTTCTTT.

This chain joins TRBV10-3 and TRBJ2-1; 7 nucleotides match TRBD2. Per the germline V gene, CDR1 is ENHRY and CDR2 is SYGVKD. The CDR3 has 14 amino acids. V trimming: 10 bases; J trimming: 2 bases; junction bases outside the gene matches: 8. The CDR3 loop is CATTTSATYNEQFF. CDR3 bases: TGTGCCACCACTACTAGCGCGACCTACAATGAGCAGTTCTTC.

This clonotype has more than one count but fewer than ten. The J gene is TRBJ2-7, the V gene TRBV12-3 or TRBV12-4; 10 bases match TRBD1. With 4 bases clipped from V and 4 bases from J, the junction kept 10 bases outside the gene matches. This CDR3 is built from 16 residues. The CDR3 region has the DNA TGTGCCAGCAGTTCATGGGGACAGGGGAAATCGTACGAGCAGTACTTC. Translation: CASSSWGQGKSYEQYF.

This clonotype was seen a handful of times. This CDR3 is CASSYSRPSVGEQYF. The CDR3 DNA follows: TGTGCCAGCAGTTACTCGAGACCTTCCGTGGGAGAGCAGTACTTC. The V call is TRBV6-5, the J call TRBJ2-7, with D unclear. Germline values: CDR1 MNHEY, CDR2 SVGAGI. The CDR3 is 15 amino acids. The V gene lost 0 bases and the J gene lost 7 bases, with 16 bases spanning the gap.

This chain links TRBV7-9 with TRBJ2-7, with TRBD1 matching over 8 bases. The CDR3 is 16 amino acids. CDR1 and CDR2 (germline): SEHNR, FQNEAQ (reference sequence). V trimming: 2 bases; J trimming: 1 base; junction bases outside the gene matches: 7. CDR3: CASSLRAGQVSYEQYF. CDR3 DNA: TGTGCCAGCAGCTTAAGGGCGGGACAGGTTTCCTACGAGCAGTACTTC. The full variable domain, with the rest looked up from reference TRBV7-9 and TRBJ2-7, is DTGVSQNPRHKITKRGQNVTFRCDPISEHNRLYWYRQTLGQGPEFLTYFQNEAQLEKSRLLSDRFSAERPKGSFSTLEIQRTEQGDSAMYLCASSLRAGQVSYEQYFGPGTRLTVT.

The chain recombines TRBV7-9 with TRBJ1-3, with D possibly being TRBD1 (6 bases). The germline V gene encodes CDR1 SEHNR and CDR2 FQNEAQ (reference sequence). The CDR3 runs 17 residues. V was pared by 4 bases and J by 0 bases, with 16 bases between. The CDR3 nucleotides are TGTGCCAGCAGCTCGAACTTGGGACACCGCTCTGGAAACACCATATATTTT. Translating it yields CASSSNLGHRSGNTIYF.

This clonotype was recorded many times. V usage is TRBV12-3 or TRBV12-4 and J usage is TRBJ2-7; 9 nucleotides match TRBD1. This CDR3 region has 14 residues. V was pared by 3 bases and J by 5 bases, with 5 bases of the junction left unmatched. CDR3 sequence: CASSFGTGINEQYF. For the CDR3, the DNA is TGTGCCAGCAGTTTCGGGACAGGGATCAACGAGCAGTACTTC.

The chain couples TRBV7-8 to TRBJ2-6; D gene ambiguous. The CDR3 contains 15 residues. Deletions cut 3 bases from V and 2 bases from J, with 8 bases between. The germline V gene encodes CDR1 SGHVS and CDR2 FQNEAQ. The CDR3 here is CASSFLFAGANVLTF. DNA of the CDR3: TGTGCCAGCAGCTTTTTGTTCGCTGGGGCCAACGTCCTGACTTTC.

This clonotype was seen a handful of times. The V and J genes are TRBV7-9 and TRBJ2-7, with D possibly matching TRBD1 (6 bases). This CDR3 has 15 residues. V shed 4 bases and J shed 3 bases, with 16 bases lying between them. The germline V gene encodes CDR1 SEHNR and CDR2 FQNEAQ (reference sequence). CDR3 DNA sequence: TGTGCCAGCAGCTCCAGGGGTGCTGAACGCTACGAGCAGTACTTC. Its protein product is CASSSRGAERYEQYF.